This T cell receptor (beta chain) was sequenced in a study of beta chain features in type 1 diabetes. Study-wide context: All samples yielded 85 million to 130 million examined sorted cells.

Germline loops: CDR1 SGHTA, CDR2 FQGNSA. Trimming pared 4 bases from V and 2 bases from J, leaving 17 bases between. This CDR3 comprises 16 residues. General study points: TCRB CDR3 length was moderately but significantly reduced in all four CD4+ subsets of Type 1 diabetes patients. VDJ junctions from type 1 diabetes patients carried fewer insertions and larger deletions.

The investigators reverse transcribed all of the isolated RNA, so they sequenced expressed TCRB transcripts. TCRdb's copy holds only in-frame clones and misses some; the assay was immunoSEQ multiplex PCR. Among 600,000 to 650,000 clones, roughly a sixth were seen once, and the ten largest hold around 0.1%. This clone occurred a few times. Antigen specificity is unknown. Post-sort purity exceeded 98% for all sorted populations. The chain links TRBV7-2 to TRBJ2-5, with a weak D call TRBD1 (5 bases). The clonotype was recovered from a man aged 18 to 29 in good health. Sequenced input: naive CD4+ T cells from blood. CDR3 region: CASSSRQLGPQETQYF. The CDR3 DNA is TGTGCCAGCAGCTCGAGACAGCTCGGACCACAAGAGACCCAGTACTTC.